Listed below are T cell receptor beta chains from one sample, sequenced in a study of blood T cell repertoires in COVID-19. Data came from immunoSEQ multiplex PCR; TCRdb stores just in-frame clones and leaves some out. The sample yields around 150,000 clones, roughly 87% seen once. The sequencing input was peripheral blood. These receptor sequences come from a woman between 55 and 75 years old who had recovered from COVID-19. CDR3s include the opening cysteine and the closing phenylalanine or tryptophan. Part of the rows lack a size; the others show once, few, many or a class for expanded clones.

cdr3_length clone_size v_call cdr3_aa
14 NA TRBV2 CASHVDGNSYEQYF
12 NA TRBV12-3/TRBV12-4 CASSYSDQPQHF
16 NA TRBV5-1 CASSLGQGGKSYEQYF
15 NA TRBV11-2 CASSFAGGYTDTQYF
11 NA TRBV2 CASGGDSPLHF
21 once TRBV29-1 CSVEGAGSTGPARIENTEAFF
14 once TRBV28 CASIPWTGVNEQFF
15 NA TRBV28 CASSSPQGDNSPLHF
14 NA TRBV7-9 CASSSMTAQETQYF
17 NA TRBV7-6 CASSLGAGTGSTGELFF
16 NA TRBV2 CASSEARQGLTDTQYF
16 NA TRBV27 CASSLSGTGGFGELFF
13 NA TRBV28 CASSLDRYYEQYF
17 few TRBV2 CASSATEHSMVNEKLFF
15 NA TRBV28 CASSFVTGGNSPLHF
19 NA TRBV5-4 CASSSPGLAGGRSYNEQFF
15 NA TRBV13 CASSLGLAAPVGQYF
16 NA TRBV11-2 CASSSLTGKGTGELFF
16 NA TRBV4-2 CASSQRTGGGRTEAFF
16 NA TRBV6-4 CASSDFLQGACEKLFF
15 NA TRBV5-1 CASSLGVFKADTQYF
12 NA TRBV10-1 CASSRDQETQYF
14 NA TRBV6-5 CATQEQGLGNTIYF
15 NA TRBV5-1 CASSLAGGAYTEAFF
14 NA TRBV18 CASSPYGEGNTIYF
13 NA TRBV5-4 CASSLIGSYEQYF
13 NA TRBV2 CASSRQGGYEQYF
14 NA TRBV10-3 CAISWTGAGNTIYF
13 few TRBV9 CASSGAAGNTIYF
13 NA TRBV29-1 CSVHYQNYNEQFF
15 NA TRBV24-1 CATSPGTSGGVEQFF
14 NA TRBV5-4 CASSSDRAIREQYF
18 NA TRBV23-1 CASSHFSWRRESSYEQYF
15 NA TRBV6-5 CASSTAGRINYGYTF
16 NA TRBV4-1 CASSQVGTSSGNTIYF
16 NA TRBV18 CASSRQGIARNTEAFF
15 NA TRBV3-1/TRBV3-2 CASSQGGTGGSTAFF
13 NA TRBV29-1 CSVGSRRTDTQYF
14 NA TRBV5-1 CASSFSTFSYEQYF
13 NA TRBV5-6 CASSWDSNEKLFF
14 NA TRBV7-9 CASSESGGAETQYF
12 NA TRBV28 CASSELNTEAFF
12 NA TRBV5-1 CASSPRDYGYTF
15 NA TRBV7-3 CASSLTGTYNSPLHF
17 NA TRBV7-8 CASSLARRKGNTGELFF
17 NA TRBV24-1 CATSLTPGTGYTGELFF